The next 20 T cell receptor beta chains were all read from a single sample in a study of cytomegalovirus exposure and HLA in healthy donors. PCR used 60 Vbeta primers and 13 Jbeta primers. Produced via immunoSEQ multiplex PCR; TCRdb's table is partial and in-frame only. The sample consists of about 150,000 clones, around 82% of them appearing once. Input material: PBMCs. The receptors here all came from a woman in her forties or fifties in good health and CMV-seropositive.

J is TRBJ2-1 and V is TRBV9; TRBD1 agrees at 9 bases. V lost 3 bases to trimming and J lost 4 bases; unmatched junction nucleotides: 5. CDR3 length: 15 residues. Germline assignment: CDR1 SGDLS and CDR2 YYNGEE. The CDR3 DNA is TGTGCCAGCAGCGCCCAGACAGGGGGTTACAATGAGCAGTTCTTC. This gives the protein CASSAQTGGYNEQFF.

The gene calls are TRBV5-6 and TRBJ1-3; D perhaps matches TRBD1 (5 bases). Germline CDR1 SGHDT, CDR2 YYEEEE. Deletions cut 3 bases from V and 7 bases from J, with 17 bases between. CDR3 length equals 15 residues. The CDR3: CASSSLGPVGNTIYF. The DNA of the CDR3 is TGTGCCAGCAGCTCCTTGGGGCCGGTCGGGAACACCATATATTTT.

CDR3 region: CSVATGGAVGDELFF. CDR3 coding DNA: TGCAGCGTAGCTACAGGGGGCGCGGTCGGTGACGAACTGTTTTTT. The rearrangement uses TRBV29-1 and TRBJ1-4, with TRBD1 identical over 9 bases. The V gene end was trimmed by 6 bases and the J gene end by 12 bases; junction bases not matched to a gene: 17. The V gene's germline CDR1 is SQVTM and CDR2 ANQGSEA. This CDR3 is built from 15 residues.

The rearrangement uses TRBV5-6 and TRBJ1-1; 9 nucleotides line up with TRBD1. CDR3 length: 16 residues. With V trimmed by 2 bases and J by 4 bases, 9 bases remained unmatched. CDR1 is SGHDT, CDR2 YYEEEE, per germline. In DNA, the CDR3 is TGTGCCAGCAGCTTTGGGACAGGGTATGGGGCCACTGAAGCTTTCTTT. This sequence encodes CASSFGTGYGATEAFF.

The rearrangement uses TRBV9 and TRBJ2-3, with TRBD1 identical over 7 bases. Germline V gene sequence: CDR1 SGDLS, CDR2 YYNGEE. With 3 bases clipped from V and 2 bases from J, the junction kept 6 bases outside the gene matches. This CDR3 has 15 amino acids. The CDR3: CASSGRTGLTDTQYF. The CDR3 nucleotides are TGTGCCAGCAGCGGAAGGACAGGCCTCACAGATACGCAGTATTTT. Full variable domain (missing parts from reference TRBV9 and TRBJ2-3): DSGVTQTPKHLITATGQRVTLRCSPRSGDLSVYWYQQSLDQGLQFLIQYYNGEERAKGNILERFSAQQFPDLHSELNLSSLELGDSALYFCASSGRTGLTDTQYFGPGTRLTVL.

This clone has only one observation. The chain employs TRBV19 and TRBJ1-2, with a tentative D call TRBD1 (5 bases). Trimming removed 5 bases from V and 5 bases from J, with 27 bases in between. Looked up from germline, CDR1 is LNHDA and CDR2 is SQIVND (reference sequence). The CDR3 runs to 18 residues. The CDR3 nucleotides are TGTGCCAGTAGTTTGACCTATAATCAGGGAATCACTGGGTATGGCTACACCTTC. Encoded protein: CASSLTYNQGITGYGYTF.

V and J are TRBV5-1 and TRBJ2-7; a weak D match, TRBD2 (6 bases). From germline, CDR1 is SGHRS and CDR2 YFSETQ. CDR3 length: 14 amino acids. The V and J ends lost 4 bases and 0 bases respectively, with 11 bases between them. The chain's CDR3 is CASSGGLVSYEQYF. The CDR3 bases are TGCGCCAGCAGCGGGGGACTCGTCTCCTACGAGCAGTACTTC.

This chain connects TRBV30 to TRBJ2-2; 10 bases are a match to TRBD1. CDR1 is GTSNPN and CDR2 is SVGIG in the germline V gene (reference sequence). The CDR3 covers 14 residues. Losses at the gene ends were 3 bases for V and 5 bases for J; bases not matched to a gene: 3. CDR3 sequence: CAWRGTGVTGELFF. The DNA of the CDR3 is TGTGCCTGGAGGGGGACAGGGGTGACCGGGGAGCTGTTTTTT.

V and J are TRBV7-8 and TRBJ2-3; TRBD2 matches at 7 bases. The CDR3 covers 15 residues. The V gene's germline CDR1 is SGHVS and CDR2 FQNEAQ. Trimming cost V 6 bases and J 2 bases; bases outside gene matches: 8. The CDR3 here is CASSPGLGYTDTQYF. The CDR3 DNA is TGTGCCAGCAGTCCCGGACTAGGCTACACAGATACGCAGTATTTT.

V gene TRBV6-1 combines with J gene TRBJ1-3, with 7 bases matching TRBD1. The CDR3 is 15 residues long. The germline gives CDR1 MNHNS, CDR2 SASEGT. V shed 4 bases, J shed 0 bases, and the junction held 3 bases outside the gene matches. CDR3 DNA sequence: TGTGCCAGCAGTGCCTCAGGGGGCTCTGGAAACACCATATATTTT. Amino acid sequence: CASSASGGSGNTIYF.

V gene TRBV7-9 combines with J gene TRBJ2-7, with 7 bases lining up with TRBD1. The V gene end was trimmed by 4 bases and the J gene end by 5 bases; junction bases not matched to a gene: 11. CDR3 size: 15 residues. Germline CDR1 is SEHNR and CDR2 is FQNEAQ (reference sequence). CDR3 sequence reads: CASSSRSTGPDEQYF. For the CDR3, the DNA is TGTGCCAGCAGCTCGAGGTCGACAGGGCCGGACGAGCAGTACTTC.

The rearrangement links TRBV5-6 to TRBJ1-5; D remains unclear. Trimming left V 2 bases short and J 4 bases short, with 10 bases between. CDR1 SGHDT and CDR2 YYEEEE come from the germline V gene. The CDR3 loop spans 14 amino acids. For the CDR3, the DNA is TGTGCCAGCAGCTTCGGGGAGATTAATCAGCCCCAGCATTTT. Translating it yields CASSFGEINQPQHF.

The chain recombines TRBV6-5 with TRBJ1-1; TRBD1 is a possible D gene (5 bases). This CDR3 spans 15 amino acids. The V end was cut by 0 bases, the J end by 5 bases, with 13 bases between. Per germline, CDR1 MNHEY and CDR2 SVGAGI. CDR3 bases: TGTGCCAGCAGTTACTCGGAAGTTGGGGCGACTGAAGCTTTCTTT. This translates into CASSYSEVGATEAFF.

The chain couples TRBV4-1 to TRBJ2-1; D may be TRBD2 (5 bases). With 6 bases removed from V and 9 bases from J, the gap between germline ends came to 18 bases. This CDR3 is 14 amino acids long. Germline values: CDR1 MGHRA, CDR2 YSYEKL. For the CDR3, the DNA is TGCGCCAGCAGTCGGGAAGCCCTAAATTTTGAGCAGTTCTTC. It encodes CASSREALNFEQFF.

The table lists this clone with a few counts. The chain has TRBV4-3 and TRBJ1-2, with D tentatively TRBD1 (5 bases). The germline V and J ends were trimmed by 0 bases and 8 bases, with 10 bases remaining between them. This CDR3 is 13 amino acids long. Germline V gene data show CDR1 as LGHNA and CDR2 as YSLEER. The CDR3 nucleotides read TGCGCCAGCAGCCAAGAGGCAAACAGGGGCTACACCTTC. Protein sequence: CASSQEANRGYTF.

This clone was counted between two and nine times. The rearrangement links TRBV15 to TRBJ2-7; D possibly corresponds to TRBD1 (6 bases). V lost 3 bases to trimming and J lost 2 bases, with 11 bases between them. Germline V gene lookup returns CDR1 LNHNV and CDR2 YYDKDF (reference sequence). This CDR3 has 14 residues. For the CDR3, the DNA is TGTGCCACCAGCAGTGACAGGTGGACCTACGAGCAGTACTTC. This gives the protein CATSSDRWTYEQYF.

The chain employs TRBV30 and TRBJ2-3, with a weak D call TRBD2 (5 bases). There are 11 residues in the CDR3. Germline V gene sequence: CDR1 GTSNPN, CDR2 SVGIG (reference sequence). The ends were cut back, 4 bases at V and 5 bases at J, with 7 bases in the middle. As DNA, the CDR3 is TGTGCCTGGAATCGGGGAGATACGCAGTATTTT. Encoded protein: CAWNRGDTQYF. The variable domain in full, with the rest retrieved from reference TRBV30 and TRBJ2-3, is SQTIHQWPATLVQPVGSPLSLECTVEGTSNPNLYWYRQAAGRGLQLLFYSVGIGQISSEVPQNLSASRPQDRQFILSSKKLLLSDSGFYLCAWNRGDTQYFGPGTRLTVL.

The sample holds a few counts of this clone. V usage is TRBV4-1 and J usage is TRBJ2-1, with 9 positions matching TRBD1. The V gene end was trimmed by 0 bases and the J gene end by 7 bases; junction bases not matched to a gene: 7. Germline CDR1 reads MGHRA; CDR2 reads YSYEKL. The CDR3 loop spans 16 amino acids. The CDR3 reads CASSQETGGFHNEQFF. The CDR3 DNA sequence: TGCGCCAGCAGCCAAGAAACAGGGGGCTTTCATAATGAGCAGTTCTTC.

V and J are TRBV5-1 and TRBJ2-5; the match to TRBD1 covers 7 bases. The end of the DNA aligns better with TRBJ2-7, so the J call may be wrong. CDR1 and CDR2 from the germline V gene are SGHRS and YFSETQ. The CDR3 has 15 amino acids. The CDR3 reads CASSTQGVSYYEQYF. CDR3 bases: TGCGCCAGCAGCACCCAGGGGGTATCATACTACGAGCAGTACTTC.

V gene TRBV14 combines with J gene TRBJ2-7; 7 nucleotides match TRBD1. Germline CDR1 SGHDN, CDR2 FVKESK. CDR3 size: 16 residues. J was trimmed by 3 bases and V by 1 base; bases with no gene match: 9. Here the CDR3 reads CASSQADMSGGYEQYF. In nucleotides, the CDR3 is TGTGCCAGCAGCCAAGCCGACATGTCAGGGGGCTACGAGCAGTACTTC.